These 26 T cell receptor beta chains were all obtained from the same sample, sequenced in a study of cytomegalovirus exposure and HLA in healthy donors. 60 Vbeta and 13 Jbeta primers were used in PCR. TCRdb's copy holds only in-frame clones and misses some; the assay was immunoSEQ multiplex PCR. This table holds some 100,000 clones, approximately 85% found once. The sample taken for sequencing was PBMCs. The source is a man under 40 in good health and CMV-seronegative.

V and J are TRBV7-2 and TRBJ2-5, with 9 positions matching TRBD2. Unmatched junction bases numbered 6, after V lost 0 bases and J lost 4 bases. Looked up from germline, CDR1 is SGHTA and CDR2 is FQGNSA. The CDR3 extends over 16 amino acids. CDR3 DNA: TGTGCCAGCAGCTTAGCGGGACTAGCATCGGGAGAGACCCAGTACTTC. As protein: CASSLAGLASGETQYF.

The CDR3 sequence: CASSQDLSGSSYNEQFF. DNA for the CDR3: TGCGCCAGCAGCCAGGACCTTAGCGGGAGCTCCTACAATGAGCAGTTCTTC. The V call is TRBV4-1, the J call TRBJ2-1, with TRBD2 matching 9 bases. V lost 3 bases, J lost 0 bases, and 6 bases stayed unmatched. This CDR3 spans 17 amino acids. CDR1 and CDR2 from the germline V gene are MGHRA and YSYEKL.

The V call is TRBV6-5, the J call TRBJ2-2; no clear D gene. CDR3 length equals 12 residues. CDR1 and CDR2 (germline): MNHEY, SVGAGI. Trimming stripped 2 bases from V and 6 bases from J, with 4 bases between. The CDR3 loop reads CASSYRSGELFF. In nucleotides, the CDR3 is TGTGCCAGCAGTTACCGGTCCGGGGAGCTGTTTTTT.

V gene TRBV5-5 combines with J gene TRBJ1-1; D possibly corresponds to TRBD1 (5 bases). V shed 4 bases and J shed 9 bases, with 16 bases lying between them. Germline V gene lookup returns CDR1 SGHKS and CDR2 YYEKEE (reference sequence). CDR3 length equals 13 residues. This CDR3 is CASSPPGTAKAFF. In nucleotides, the CDR3 is TGTGCCAGCAGCCCCCCCGGGACTGCAAAAGCTTTCTTT.

The chain links TRBV13 to TRBJ2-5; TRBD2 aligns across 10 bases. V lost 1 base and J lost 1; bases outside the gene matches: 15. Germline V gene lookup returns CDR1 PRHDT and CDR2 FYEKMQ (reference sequence). This CDR3 spans 20 amino acids. CDR3 nucleotides: TGTGCCAGCAGCTTAGAGCGGTCGTCTAGCGGGGGCGAAATCCAAGAGACCCAGTACTTC. This codes for CASSLERSSSGGEIQETQYF.

The V and J genes are TRBV5-6 and TRBJ2-5; D is possibly TRBD2 (6 bases). V lost 6 bases to trimming and J lost 2 bases, with 29 bases between them. The germline CDR1 and CDR2 sequences are SGHDT and YYEEEE. The CDR3 spans 19 residues. The CDR3 is CASTLLPDVWREPQETQYF. CDR3 nucleotide sequence: TGTGCCAGCACCCTTCTCCCCGACGTTTGGCGGGAACCTCAAGAGACCCAGTACTTC.

This chain uses TRBV5-6 with TRBJ1-3; TRBD1 matches 9 bases. Germline trimming cut 2 bases from V and 4 bases from J; bases unmatched to any gene: 10. CDR3 length: 17 amino acids. Germline V gene data show CDR1 as SGHDT and CDR2 as YYEEEE. For the CDR3, the DNA is TGTGCCAGCAGCTTCGGGACAGGGTTCTTCTACGGAAACACCATATATTTT. Translated, it gives CASSFGTGFFYGNTIYF.

The chain recombines TRBV18 with TRBJ2-5; 7 bases are shared with TRBD1. Per germline, CDR1 KGHSH and CDR2 LQKENI. The J segment lost 4 bases and the V segment lost 1 base, leaving 3 bases of the junction unmatched. This CDR3 is built from 14 residues. For the CDR3, the DNA is TGTGCCAGCTCACCACGGCCAGGGGGAGAGACCCAGTACTTC. Protein: CASSPRPGGETQYF.

The chain joins TRBV7-2 to TRBJ2-2; tentatively, D is TRBD2 (5 bases). V was trimmed by 1 base and J by 4 bases, leaving 7 bases between them. CDR1 and CDR2 (germline): SGHTA, FQGNSA. This CDR3 comprises 14 residues. CDR3 sequence: CASSLGGVTGELFF. The DNA of the CDR3 is TGTGCCAGCAGCTTAGGGGGAGTCACCGGGGAGCTGTTTTTT.

The chain recombines TRBV2 with TRBJ1-4; 8 bases map to TRBD1. V gave up 7 bases and J gave up 8 bases; unmatched junction bases: 18. From germline, CDR1 is SNHLY and CDR2 FYNNEI. CDR3 length: 17 residues. Here the CDR3 reads CASIPSESRGRREKLFF. Here the CDR3 DNA reads TGTGCCAGCATCCCAAGCGAGAGCAGGGGGCGTCGAGAAAAACTGTTTTTT.

The V and J genes are TRBV28 and TRBJ2-5; TRBD2 matches at 8 bases. This CDR3 has 12 amino acids. Germline trimming cut 7 bases from V and 5 bases from J; bases unmatched to any gene: 3. Germline assignment: CDR1 MDHEN and CDR2 SYDVKM. Written as DNA, the CDR3 is TGTGCCAGCACGGGGGGGACCGAGACCCAGTACTTC. Translation gives CASTGGTETQYF.

The chain couples TRBV5-6 to TRBJ2-7; 8 bases match TRBD1. The V gene end was trimmed by 3 bases and the J gene end by 1 base; junction bases not matched to a gene: 9. CDR1 and CDR2 from the germline V gene are SGHDT and YYEEEE. The CDR3 is 16 amino acids. Written as DNA, the CDR3 is TGTGCCAGCAGCTCCGGCAGGGGGCGATGGTCCTACGAGCAGTACTTC. Protein: CASSSGRGRWSYEQYF. Full variable domain (rest looked up from reference TRBV5-6 and TRBJ2-7): DAGVTQSPTHLIKTRGQQVTLRCSPKSGHDTVSWYQQALGQGPQFIFQYYEEEERQRGNFPDRFSGHQFPNYSSELNVNALLLGDSALYLCASSSGRGRWSYEQYFGPGTRLTVT.

The rearrangement links TRBV11-3 to TRBJ2-5, with 14 bases fitting TRBD2. After removal of 6 bases from V and 4 bases from J, the junction contained 4 bases not matched to a gene. This CDR3 is built from 15 residues. Germline CDR1 and CDR2: SGHNT and YENEEA. CDR3 in amino acids: CASSSTSGRGETQYF. Here the CDR3 DNA reads TGTGCCAGCAGTTCGACTAGCGGGAGGGGAGAGACCCAGTACTTC.

The chain uses TRBV30 and TRBJ1-5, with a possible D match to TRBD1 (6 bases). Germline V gene data show CDR1 as GTSNPN and CDR2 as SVGIG (reference sequence). V lost 8 bases and J 6 bases, leaving 17 bases between the germline ends. The CDR3 has 13 residues. The CDR3 loop is CAGSQGITQPQHF. The CDR3, as DNA: TGTGCCGGCTCCCAGGGGATCACTCAGCCCCAGCATTTT.

V is TRBV5-1 and J is TRBJ2-5, with 7 positions matching TRBD2. Per germline, CDR1 SGHRS and CDR2 YFSETQ. CDR3 length: 16 amino acids. The V gene end was trimmed by 4 bases and the J gene end by 1 base; junction bases not matched to a gene: 10. The CDR3 reads CASSPGGGGLQETQYF. DNA for the CDR3: TGCGCCAGCAGCCCCGGTGGCGGGGGACTCCAAGAGACCCAGTACTTC. The full variable domain, in which reference TRBV5-1 and TRBJ2-5 provide the parts outside the CDR3, is KAGVTQTPRYLIKTRGQQVTLSCSPISGHRSVSWYQQTPGQGLQFLFEYFSETQRNKGNFPGRFSGRQFSNSRSEMNVSTLELGDSALYLCASSPGGGGLQETQYFGPGTRLLVL.

V usage is TRBV10-3 and J usage is TRBJ2-2, with a possible D match to TRBD1 (6 bases). Germline assignment: CDR1 ENHRY and CDR2 SYGVKD. The V gene lost 7 bases and the J gene lost 1 base, with 13 bases spanning the gap. The length of the CDR3 is 15 residues. The CDR3 region is CAITGTPRNTGELFF. CDR3 DNA sequence: TGTGCCATCACCGGGACACCTAGGAACACCGGGGAGCTGTTTTTT.

The chain employs TRBV7-2 and TRBJ1-5; 7 positions agree with TRBD1. After removal of 3 bases from V and 4 bases from J, the junction contained 6 bases not matched to a gene. The germline V gene encodes CDR1 SGHTA and CDR2 FQGNSA. The CDR3 is 15 residues long. CDR3 sequence reads: CASSLNRGSNQPQHF. The CDR3 DNA reads as TGTGCCAGCAGCTTGAACAGGGGAAGTAATCAGCCCCAGCATTTT.

V is TRBV4-1 and J is TRBJ2-1; 10 nucleotides match TRBD1. With 4 bases clipped from V and 7 bases from J, the junction kept 13 bases outside the gene matches. The CDR3 extends over 17 amino acids. Looked up from germline, CDR1 is MGHRA and CDR2 is YSYEKL. CDR3 coding DNA: TGCGCCAGCAGCCGCCGCGAACCGGGACAGGGGAGGAATGAGCAGTTCTTC. Encoded protein: CASSRREPGQGRNEQFF.

V gene TRBV9 combines with J gene TRBJ1-2; no reliable D call. The germline CDR1 and CDR2 sequences are SGDLS and YYNGEE. The CDR3 spans 12 residues. Trimming left V 4 bases short and J 7 bases short, with 11 bases between. Here the CDR3 DNA reads TGTGCCAGCAGCTCCGGATCGGGTGGCTACACCTTC. Translating it yields CASSSGSGGYTF.

The rearrangement joins TRBV7-9 to TRBJ2-5; 8 bases match TRBD1. Germline CDR1 is SEHNR and CDR2 is FQNEAQ (reference sequence). The J segment lost 2 bases and the V segment lost 1 base, leaving 6 bases of the junction unmatched. This CDR3 region has 16 residues. CDR3 DNA sequence: TGTGCCAGCAGCTTAGATTTAAACAGGGGGCAAGAGACCCAGTACTTC. Translated: CASSLDLNRGQETQYF.

The gene calls are TRBV28 and TRBJ1-6, with D perhaps matching TRBD1 (6 bases). The CDR3 runs to 12 residues. Trimming pared 7 bases from V and 10 bases from J, leaving 11 bases between. Germline lookup yields CDR1 MDHEN and CDR2 SYDVKM. The CDR3 DNA is TGTGCCAGCACCGAACAGGGCTCACCCCTCCACTTT. Residues: CASTEQGSPLHF. The full variable domain, with the rest looked up from reference TRBV28 and TRBJ1-6, is DVKVTQSSRYLVKRTGEKVFLECVQDMDHENMFWYRQDPGLGLRLIYFSYDVKMKEKGDIPEGYSVSREKKERFSLILESASTNQTSMYLCASTEQGSPLHFGNGTRLTVT.

In DNA, the CDR3 is TGTGCCAGCAGCCCACCGGGACTAGCGCTTCCCTACGAGCAGTACTTC. Translated: CASSPPGLALPYEQYF. The chain carries TRBV7-9 and TRBJ2-7; TRBD2 aligns across 10 bases. V was clipped by 5 bases and J by 2 bases; unmatched bases: 9. Looked up from germline, CDR1 is SEHNR and CDR2 is FQNEAQ (reference sequence). CDR3 length: 16 residues.

This clone was detected only once. This rearrangement joins TRBV28 to TRBJ1-2; D unclear. CDR1 is MDHEN, CDR2 SYDVKM, per germline. Trimming stripped 8 bases from V and 4 bases from J, with 11 bases between. The length of the CDR3 is 12 residues. The chain's CDR3 is CASGGQSYGYTF. CDR3 nucleotide sequence: TGTGCCAGCGGAGGTCAGAGCTATGGCTACACCTTC.

V gene TRBV7-2 combines with J gene TRBJ2-5; TRBD1 aligns across 8 bases. Germline CDR1 is SGHTA and CDR2 is FQGNSA. J lost 5 bases, V lost 1 base, and 3 bases had no gene match. This CDR3 is built from 14 residues. The CDR3 DNA follows: TGTGCCAGCAGCTTAGGACAGGGGAAGGAGACCCAGTACTTC. This codes for CASSLGQGKETQYF.

The V gene is TRBV5-4, the J gene TRBJ2-7; D is uncertain. Trimming took off 6 bases at V and 1 base at J, with 11 bases between the two ends. This CDR3 spans 13 amino acids. Germline CDR1 SGHNT, CDR2 YYREEE (reference sequence). The CDR3 loop reads CASKMTGSYEQYF. CDR3 bases: TGTGCCAGCAAGATGACGGGTTCCTACGAGCAGTACTTC.

This chain links TRBV20-1 with TRBJ2-1, with D possibly matching TRBD1 (6 bases). Trimming cost V 7 bases and J 7 bases, with 11 bases left between them. CDR1 and CDR2 (germline): DFQATT, SNEGSKA (reference sequence). The CDR3 loop spans 11 amino acids. The CDR3 protein is CSVWQGNEQFF. The CDR3 bases are TGCAGTGTTTGGCAGGGGAATGAGCAGTTCTTC.